This TCR beta chain was sequenced for a study of control samples from healthy donors and cancer patients. The repertoire was sequenced with immunoSEQ multiplex PCR; TCRdb's copy has only in-frame clones and lacks some. The repertoire has 90,000 to 100,000 clones, almost 85% of them found once; the top ten carry 1.5% to 2%. Sequenced sample: blood. The source of this sequence is a man in his sixties in good health.

The CDR3 spells CASSPLGSNEQFF. CDR3 DNA sequence: TGTGCCAGCAGCCCCTTAGGCTCCAATGAGCAGTTCTTC. The chain couples TRBV27 to TRBJ2-1, with unresolved D. The CDR3 contains 13 residues. V lost 6 bases and J lost 6, with 12 bases in between. Looked up from germline, CDR1 is MNHEY and CDR2 is SMNVEV (reference sequence).